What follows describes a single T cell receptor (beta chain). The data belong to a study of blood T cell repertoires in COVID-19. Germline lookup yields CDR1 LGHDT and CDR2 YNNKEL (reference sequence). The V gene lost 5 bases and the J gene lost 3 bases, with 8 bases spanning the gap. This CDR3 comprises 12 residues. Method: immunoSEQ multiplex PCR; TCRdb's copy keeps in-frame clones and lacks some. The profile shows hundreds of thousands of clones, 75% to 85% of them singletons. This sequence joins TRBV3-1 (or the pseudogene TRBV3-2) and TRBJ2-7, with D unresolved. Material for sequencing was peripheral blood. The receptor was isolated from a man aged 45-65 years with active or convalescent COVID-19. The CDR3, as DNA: TGTGCCAGCAGCGATAGATACTACGAGCAGTACTTC. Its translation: CASSDRYYEQYF.